The 21 T cell receptor beta chains below all came from one sample that was sequenced in a study of T cells in Graves' hyperthyroidism and ophthalmopathy. Amplified TCR beta CDR3 regions derived from RNA transcripts. HTBI primers drove first-round RT-PCR of the TCR CDR3. TCRdb reprocessed the multiplex PCR reads with MiXCR, giving one entry per CDR3 protein. The table lists hundreds of thousands of distinct CDR3 sequences, 13% of them singletons. The source material was blood. Receptors originate from a woman younger than 30 with Graves' hyperthyroidism.

The table lists this clonotype with many counts. This rearrangement joins TRBV20-1 to TRBJ2-3; 7 nucleotides match TRBD2. The germline CDR1 and CDR2 sequences are DFQATT and SNEGSKA (reference sequence). CDR3 length equals 14 residues. V lost 6 bases and J lost 2; bases outside the gene matches: 8. CDR3 DNA sequence: TGCAGTGCAGAGGGACTAACTCTCACAGATACGCAGTATTTT. This gives the protein CSAEGLTLTDTQYF.

This clonotype was counted many times. The chain links TRBV18 to TRBJ1-1, with a weak D call TRBD1 (5 bases). There are 15 residues in the CDR3. Looked up from germline, CDR1 is KGHSH and CDR2 is LQKENI. V lost 2 bases and J lost 4, with 14 bases in between. DNA for the CDR3: TGTGCCAGCTCACCAACCCCAGGGATTGCCACTGAAGCTTTCTTT. This sequence encodes CASSPTPGIATEAFF.

The CDR3 DNA is TGTGCCAGCAGCCAAGTAGTGACCTCCTACGAGCAGTACTTC. This gives the protein CASSQVVTSYEQYF. The chain links TRBV12-3 or TRBV12-4 to TRBJ2-7; D gene uncertain. The CDR3 runs to 14 residues. With 6 bases removed from V and 0 bases from J, the gap between germline ends came to 12 bases.

Ten or more counts support this clonotype. DNA for the CDR3: TGTGCCATCAGTGAGTCGACGGGGTCAGGGGCTTATGGCTACACCTTC. Protein product: CAISESTGSGAYGYTF. The V and J genes are TRBV10-3 and TRBJ1-2; a weak D match, TRBD1 (6 bases). The CDR3 spans 16 residues. Trimming cost V 0 bases and J 5 bases, with 16 bases left between them. Germline V gene sequence: CDR1 ENHRY, CDR2 SYGVKD.

This clonotype was observed a few times. The chain has TRBV18 and TRBJ2-5, with TRBD1 as a possible D gene (5 bases). Germline-derived CDR1 and CDR2 are KGHSH and LQKENI. V lost 6 bases and J 0 bases, leaving 14 bases between the germline ends. The CDR3 contains 15 residues. The CDR3 nucleotides read TGTGCCAGCTCCCGACAGACCACTTACCAAGAGACCCAGTACTTC. As protein: CASSRQTTYQETQYF.

The V call is TRBV28, the J call TRBJ2-7, with 10 bases fitting TRBD1. Germline V lookup: CDR1 MDHEN, CDR2 SYDVKM. This CDR3 region has 15 residues. The V segment lost 6 bases and the J segment 6 bases; nucleotides outside the gene matches: 11. This chain's CDR3 is CASSNAGTGAIEQYF. The DNA of the CDR3 is TGTGCCAGCAGCAACGCCGGGACAGGGGCCATCGAGCAGTACTTC.

At least ten counts were recorded for this clonotype. This chain links TRBV13 with TRBJ2-5, with 9 bases lining up with TRBD1. V was clipped by 5 bases and J by 3 bases; unmatched bases: 4. CDR1 and CDR2 from the germline V gene are PRHDT and FYEKMQ (reference sequence). The CDR3 consists of 14 residues. The CDR3 sequence: CASSTGDREETQYF. CDR3 sequence (DNA): TGTGCCAGCAGCACCGGGGACAGGGAAGAGACCCAGTACTTC.

The chain has TRBV2 and TRBJ1-2; 7 nucleotides agree with TRBD1. The CDR3 spans 13 residues. Trimming at V came to 6 bases and at J to 3 bases, leaving 4 bases not matched to a gene. CDR1 is SNHLY and CDR2 is FYNNEI in the germline V gene. CDR3 in DNA: TGTGCCAGCAGGCCCGGGACAGACTATGGCTACACCTTC. Translation gives CASRPGTDYGYTF.

The sample holds many counts of this clonotype. Here the CDR3 DNA reads TGTGCCAGCAGCGGGGCGGTGGGAACCGGGACTAGAATGGTCAATGAGCAGTTCTTC. Its translation is CASSGAVGTGTRMVNEQFF. This chain joins TRBV6-1 and TRBJ2-1, with 8 bases fitting TRBD2. Germline V gene data show CDR1 as MNHNS and CDR2 as SASEGT. Trimming at V came to 6 bases and at J to 6 bases, leaving 22 bases not matched to a gene. This CDR3 has 19 amino acids.

The chain links TRBV20-1 to TRBJ2-2; D unresolved. The CDR3 extends over 17 amino acids. Trimming removed 1 base at V and 0 bases at J, with 15 bases between. The V gene's germline CDR1 is DFQATT and CDR2 SNEGSKA (reference sequence). CDR3 DNA: TGCAGTGCTAGAGCGTTAGACGGACCTTCGAACACCGGGGAGCTGTTTTTT. Translating it yields CSARALDGPSNTGELFF.

Many counts were recorded for this clonotype. The chain has TRBV7-9 and TRBJ2-3, with D possibly being TRBD1 (6 bases). The CDR3 contains 14 residues. Per the germline V gene, CDR1 is SEHNR and CDR2 is FQNEAQ (reference sequence). V lost 5 bases and J lost 2, with 11 bases in between. This CDR3 reads CASSQGIPTDTQYF. In DNA, the CDR3 is TGTGCCAGCAGCCAGGGGATTCCCACAGATACGCAGTATTTT.

Note on this clonotype: Possible read error: a much larger clone is one base away. The rearrangement links TRBV12-3 or TRBV12-4 to TRBJ1-4, with D unclear. The CDR3 is made up of 14 amino acids. In nucleotides, the CDR3 is TGTGCCAGCACCCCCGCTGACACGGATGAAGAACTGTTTTTT. It translates to CASTPADTDEELFF.

Comments on this clonotype: The junction and the germline gene differ at one end; a read error may be behind it. V and J are TRBV4-1 and TRBJ1-1; TRBD1 matches at 7 bases. Germline V lookup: CDR1 MGHRA, CDR2 YSYEKL. The CDR3 length is 15 residues. In DNA, the CDR3 is TGCGCCAGCAGCCAAGATTTTAGGGGACAGAGTGAAGCTCTCTTT. It codes for CASSQDFRGQSEALF.

This clonotype was seen a few times. A much larger clone sits a single nucleotide away, making a read error possible. CDR3 DNA: TGTGCCAGCAGTTCGTCGCCGCGGAGACAGAACAATGAGCAGTTCTTC. This sequence encodes CASSSSPRRQNNEQFF. The genes are TRBV28 and TRBJ2-1, with D maybe TRBD1 (5 bases). V was shortened by 4 bases and J by 5 bases, with 18 bases between the two germline ends. Germline CDR1 reads MDHEN; CDR2 reads SYDVKM. The CDR3 sequence is 16 residues long.

This clonotype was observed many times. This rearrangement joins TRBV28 to TRBJ2-1; TRBD2 is a possible D gene (6 bases). CDR1 MDHEN and CDR2 SYDVKM come from the germline V gene. The CDR3 totals 19 residues. Trimming removed 8 bases from V and 0 bases from J, with 26 bases in between. This CDR3 is CASPPESVAVGLSYNEQFF. CDR3 DNA sequence: TGTGCCAGCCCCCCGGAATCAGTAGCGGTGGGGCTCTCCTACAATGAGCAGTTCTTC.

Ten or more counts support this clonotype. The V gene is TRBV2, the J gene TRBJ1-2, with unresolved D. Germline lookup yields CDR1 SNHLY and CDR2 FYNNEI. The V end was cut by 3 bases, the J end by 6 bases, with 14 bases between. The CDR3 has 14 amino acids. For the CDR3, the DNA is TGTGCCAGCAGTGAGTGGGGAAGCTCTAATGGCTACACCTTC. Protein product: CASSEWGSSNGYTF. Complete variable domain (other parts from reference TRBV2 and TRBJ1-2): EPEVTQTPSHQVTQMGQEVILRCVPISNHLYFYWYRQILGQKVEFLVSFYNNEISEKSEIFDDQFSVERPDGSNFTLKIRSTKLEDSAMYFCASSEWGSSNGYTFGSGTRLTVV.

In this sample, this clonotype turned up a few times. This sequence joins TRBV9 and TRBJ1-6; 9 nucleotides line up with TRBD1. The trim removed 3 bases at V and 9 bases at J, leaving 10 bases unmatched. The CDR3 is 16 residues long. Germline CDR1 reads SGDLS; CDR2 reads YYNGEE. Here the CDR3 DNA reads TGTGCCAGCAGCGCATCCGGGACAGGGATAGTTTCACCCCTCCACTTT. It translates to CASSASGTGIVSPLHF.

This clonotype was seen ten or more times. The V call is TRBV27, the J call TRBJ2-2; 8 bases are a match to TRBD1. Germline loops: CDR1 MNHEY, CDR2 SMNVEV (reference sequence). V shed 3 bases, J shed 5 bases, and the junction held 2 bases outside the gene matches. The CDR3 extends over 14 amino acids. The CDR3 bases are TGTGCCAGCAGTTTGAACAGGGGGACCGGGGAGCTGTTTTTT. As protein: CASSLNRGTGELFF.

This clonotype was picked up a small number of times. The V call is TRBV12-3 or TRBV12-4, the J call TRBJ2-6; 12 bases agree with TRBD2. J gave up 1 base and V 6 bases, and 19 bases lay outside the gene matches. The CDR3 sequence is 22 residues long. The CDR3 nucleotides are TGTGCCAGCAGAGAAAGGACTAGCGGGATTATCCTTCCTGGATCTGGGGCCAACGTCCTGACTTTC. This translates into CASRERTSGIILPGSGANVLTF.

Many counts were recorded for this clonotype. The chain carries TRBV9 and TRBJ2-1; 10 bases line up with TRBD2. Germline V gives CDR1 SGDLS, CDR2 YYNGEE. This CDR3 comprises 15 residues. Losses at the gene ends were 0 bases for V and 9 bases for J; bases not matched to a gene: 6. The CDR3: CASSVAAGGRREQFF. The CDR3 DNA reads TGTGCCAGCAGCGTAGCAGCGGGGGGGCGTCGTGAGCAGTTCTTC.

The J gene is TRBJ2-3, the V gene TRBV7-3; 12 bases agree with TRBD2. Trimming at V came to 4 bases and at J to 5 bases, leaving 7 bases not matched to a gene. CDR3 length: 16 amino acids. Germline V gives CDR1 SGHTA, CDR2 FQGTGA. CDR3 region: CASSWGSSGRGDTQYF. The CDR3 DNA is TGTGCCAGCAGCTGGGGGTCTAGCGGGAGGGGAGATACGCAGTATTTT. Looking up the rest from reference TRBV7-3 and TRBJ2-3 gives the full variable domain: GAGVSQTPSNKVTEKGKYVELRCDPISGHTALYWYRQSLGQGPEFLIYFQGTGAADDSGLPNDRFFAVRPEGSVSTLKIQRTERGDSAVYLCASSWGSSGRGDTQYFGPGTRLTVL.